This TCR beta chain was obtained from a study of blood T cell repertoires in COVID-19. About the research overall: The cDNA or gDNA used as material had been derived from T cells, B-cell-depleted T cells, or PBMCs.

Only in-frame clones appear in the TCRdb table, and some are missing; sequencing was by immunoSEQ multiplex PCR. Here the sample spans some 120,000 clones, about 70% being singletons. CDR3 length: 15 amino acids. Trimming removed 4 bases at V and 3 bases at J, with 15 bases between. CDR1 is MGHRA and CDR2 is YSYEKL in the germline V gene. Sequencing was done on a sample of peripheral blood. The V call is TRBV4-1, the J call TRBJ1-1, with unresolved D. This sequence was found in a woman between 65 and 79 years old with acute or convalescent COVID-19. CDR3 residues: CASSLRKREDTEAFF. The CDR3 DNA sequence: TGCGCCAGCAGCCTTCGAAAACGGGAGGACACTGAAGCTTTCTTT.